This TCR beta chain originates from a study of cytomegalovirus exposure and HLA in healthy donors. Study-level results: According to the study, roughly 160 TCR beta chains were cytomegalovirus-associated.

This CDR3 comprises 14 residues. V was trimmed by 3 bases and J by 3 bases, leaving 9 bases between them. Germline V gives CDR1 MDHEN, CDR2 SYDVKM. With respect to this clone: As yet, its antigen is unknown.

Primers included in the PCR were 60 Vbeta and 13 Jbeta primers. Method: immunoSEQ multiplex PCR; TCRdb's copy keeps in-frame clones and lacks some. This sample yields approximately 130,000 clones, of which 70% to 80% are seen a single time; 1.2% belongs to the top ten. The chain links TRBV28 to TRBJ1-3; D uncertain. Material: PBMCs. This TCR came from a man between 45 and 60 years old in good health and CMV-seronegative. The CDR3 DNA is TGTGCCAGCAGTTTGTTAGAAAGTGGAAACACCATATATTTT. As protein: CASSLLESGNTIYF.